This T cell receptor beta chain was sequenced in a study of cytomegalovirus exposure and HLA in healthy donors. Trimming took 5 bases from V and 3 from J; bases not matched to a gene: 8. The germline CDR1 and CDR2 sequences are SGHTA and FQGNSA. The CDR3 has 15 residues. This clone was counted between two and nine times. PCR used 60 Vbeta primers and 13 Jbeta primers. The table came from immunoSEQ multiplex PCR; TCRdb's copy has only in-frame clones and leaves some out. This sample has around 130,000 clones; approximately 8.7% occur once, and the top ten carry 5% to 7%. The chain has TRBV7-2 and TRBJ2-7; TRBD2 matches 9 bases. Sequencing was carried out using PBMCs. The source is a man between 40 and 49 years old in good health and CMV-seronegative. CDR3 loop: CASSPEGRGGYEQYF. The CDR3 DNA reads as TGTGCCAGCAGCCCCGAGGGGCGGGGGGGCTACGAGCAGTACTTC.